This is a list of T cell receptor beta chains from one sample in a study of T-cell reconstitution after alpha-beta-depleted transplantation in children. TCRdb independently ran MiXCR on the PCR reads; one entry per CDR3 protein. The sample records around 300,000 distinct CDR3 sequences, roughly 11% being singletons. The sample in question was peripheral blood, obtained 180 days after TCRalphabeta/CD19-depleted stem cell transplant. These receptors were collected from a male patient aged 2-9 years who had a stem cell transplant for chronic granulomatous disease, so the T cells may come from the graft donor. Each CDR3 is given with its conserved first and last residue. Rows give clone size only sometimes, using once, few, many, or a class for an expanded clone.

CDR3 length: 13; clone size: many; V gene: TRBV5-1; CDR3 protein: CASSLQTGNGYTF
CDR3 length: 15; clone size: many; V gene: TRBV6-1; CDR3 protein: CASSPEVGVGEKLFF
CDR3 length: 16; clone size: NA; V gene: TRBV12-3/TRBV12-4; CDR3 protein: CASSLTTGSSYNEQFF
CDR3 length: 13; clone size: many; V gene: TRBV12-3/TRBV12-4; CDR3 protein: CASSTATTAEAFF
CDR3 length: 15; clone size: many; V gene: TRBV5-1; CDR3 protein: CASSLAGRDTGELFF
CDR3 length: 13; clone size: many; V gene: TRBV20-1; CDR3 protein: CSARGGLEETQYF
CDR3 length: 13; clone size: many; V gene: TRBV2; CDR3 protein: CASRQGSQETQYF
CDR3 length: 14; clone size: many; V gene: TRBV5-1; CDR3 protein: CASSLVAGPYEQYF
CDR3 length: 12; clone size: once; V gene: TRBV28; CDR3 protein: CASSLSGRPLHF
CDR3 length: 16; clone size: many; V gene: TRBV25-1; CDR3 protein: CASSEGQAISTDTQYF
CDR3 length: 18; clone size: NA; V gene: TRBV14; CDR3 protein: CASSQVRWSSEGNTEAFF
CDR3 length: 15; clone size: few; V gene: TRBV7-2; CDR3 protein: CASSLEAGRIYGYTF
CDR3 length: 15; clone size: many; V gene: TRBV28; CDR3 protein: CASSASGGTTQPQHF
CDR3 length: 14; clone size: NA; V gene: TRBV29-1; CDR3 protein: CSVEDTGGGNIQYF
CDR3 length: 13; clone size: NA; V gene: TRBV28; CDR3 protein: CASRGTTRYEQYF
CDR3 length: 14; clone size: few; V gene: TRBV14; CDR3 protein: CASSQGGQPYEQYF
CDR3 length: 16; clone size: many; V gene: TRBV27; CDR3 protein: CASSPRAASLKETQYF
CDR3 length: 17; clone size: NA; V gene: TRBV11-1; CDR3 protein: CASSVLYPGTSGETQYF
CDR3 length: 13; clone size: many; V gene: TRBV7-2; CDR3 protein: CASSLGPGNEQYF
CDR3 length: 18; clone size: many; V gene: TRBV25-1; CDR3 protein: CASSEFLAEWSSYNEQFF
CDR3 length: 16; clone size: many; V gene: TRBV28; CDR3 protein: CASSSLPFDSNEKLFF
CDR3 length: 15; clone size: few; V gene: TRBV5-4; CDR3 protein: CASSSGTRGADTQYF
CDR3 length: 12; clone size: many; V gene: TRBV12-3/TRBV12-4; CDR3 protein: CASRNSFETQYF
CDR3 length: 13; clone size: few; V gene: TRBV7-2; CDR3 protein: CASTLRGRETQYF
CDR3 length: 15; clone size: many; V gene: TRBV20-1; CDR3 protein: CSDKRGLAGYNEQFF
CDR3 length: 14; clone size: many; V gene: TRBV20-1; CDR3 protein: CSASESGKTDTQYF
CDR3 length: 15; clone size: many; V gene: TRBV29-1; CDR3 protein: CSAPYWTSENNEQFF
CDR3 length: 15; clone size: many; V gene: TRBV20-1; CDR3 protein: CSAPAGTRAYNEQFF